The following is a T cell receptor beta chain sequence with its context. The entry originates in a study of T cell responses to AZD1222 COVID-19 vaccine. Clones were read by immunoSEQ multiplex PCR, and TCRdb kept only the in-frame ones, dropping some. The data show 100,000 to 150,000 clones, approximately 90% seen once. Here the sequenced sample was peripheral blood, taken on day 0 of AZD1222 vaccination. This receptor was obtained from an adult in good health.

Written as DNA, the CDR3 is TGTGCCAGCTGGGGGAGTAACTACGAGCAGTACTTC. It yields the protein CASWGSNYEQYF. The V gene is TRBV11-2, the J gene TRBJ2-7; D tentatively fits TRBD1 or TRBD2 (5 bases each). The CDR3 runs to 12 residues. With 8 bases removed from V and 3 bases from J, the gap between germline ends came to 11 bases. Germline values: CDR1 SGHAT, CDR2 FQNNGV. The full variable domain, in which reference TRBV11-2 and TRBJ2-7 provide the parts outside the CDR3, is EAGVAQSPRYKIIEKRQSVAFWCNPISGHATLYWYQQILGQGPKLLIQFQNNGVVDDSQLPKDRFSAERLKGVDSTLKIQPAKLEDSAVYLCASWGSNYEQYFGPGTRLTVT.